This TCR beta chain emerged from a study of T-cell memory formation after mild COVID-19. Looking at the study overall: TCR clusters were mostly confined to one donor each.

General study results and limits: Pre-infection memory contained some responding clones, which suggested that cross-reactive memory had joined.

TCR alpha and TCR beta cDNA libraries carrying sample barcodes and UMIs were produced by 5'RACE using constant-segment primers. TCRdb re-analysed the 5' RACE reads in MiXCR, keeping a single row per CDR3 protein. The sample contains some 300,000 distinct CDR3 sequences, 20% to 25% of which appear only once. This clonotype was seen at least ten times. Its antigen is unidentified. Per germline, CDR1 SGDLS and CDR2 YYNGEE. The CDR3 runs 14 residues. The germline V and J ends were trimmed by 0 bases and 6 bases, with 11 bases remaining between them. The V gene is TRBV9, the J gene TRBJ2-3; perhaps D is TRBD1 or TRBD2 (5 bases each). The sample comprised PBMCs or a T cell subset sorted from them (not recorded which). The receptor comes from a man aged 18 to 29 who had mild COVID-19 (a few samples of this study predate the infection). Cell type and time point are not known. The CDR3: CASSVGPGDDTQYF. The CDR3 DNA sequence: TGTGCCAGCAGCGTAGGTCCTGGGGACGATACGCAGTATTTT.